The 22 T cell receptor beta chains in this list originate from one sample, sequenced in a study of tumor and adjacent non-tumor tissue in lung cancer. TCRbeta libraries were built with three rounds of nested PCR, modified from ARM-PCR. TCRdb itself ran the multiplex PCR reads through MiXCR, one entry per CDR3 protein. The table records over 130,000 distinct CDR3 sequences, 66% of them present only once. This sample's RNA came from whole unsorted tissue. The sequencing input was lung tumor tissue. These receptors all stem from a man in his sixties with small cell lung cancer.

This chain links TRBV28 with TRBJ2-2; no clear D gene. The CDR3 sequence is 12 residues long. The V gene's germline CDR1 is MDHEN and CDR2 SYDVKM. Trimming left V 5 bases short and J 7 bases short, with 8 bases between. CDR3 nucleotides: TGTGCCAGCAGTCGTGACGGCGGGGAGCTGTTTTTT. Its protein product is CASSRDGGELFF. Full variable domain (rest looked up from reference TRBV28 and TRBJ2-2): DVKVTQSSRYLVKRTGEKVFLECVQDMDHENMFWYRQDPGLGLRLIYFSYDVKMKEKGDIPEGYSVSREKKERFSLILESASTNQTSMYLCASSRDGGELFFGEGSRLTVL.

About this clonotype: An end of the junction differs from the germline gene, which may be a read error. The V gene is TRBV7-2, the J gene TRBJ2-6; 12 bases are a match to TRBD1. Germline CDR1 reads SGHTA; CDR2 reads FQGNSA. This CDR3 has 18 amino acids. Written as DNA, the CDR3 is TGCGCCAGCACCTCGGGGACAGGGGGCCTTTCGGGGGCCAACGTCCTGACTTTC. This sequence encodes CASTSGTGGLSGANVLTF. The full variable domain, completed using reference TRBV7-2 and TRBJ2-6, is GAGVSQSPSNKVTEKGKDVELRCDPISGHTALYWYRQSLGQGLEFLIYFQGNSAPDKSGLPSDRFSAERTGGSVSTLTIQRTQQEDSAVYLCASTSGTGGLSGANVLTFGAGSRLTVL.

This clonotype was seen at least ten times. The chain recombines TRBV12-3 or TRBV12-4 with TRBJ2-2; 14 bases line up with TRBD2. Trimming cost V 5 bases and J 7 bases; bases outside gene matches: 3. The length of the CDR3 is 15 residues. The CDR3 is CASSPGTSGSGELFF. The CDR3 nucleotides read TGTGCCAGCAGTCCCGGGACTAGCGGGAGCGGGGAGCTGTTTTTT.

Comment on this clonotype: One end of the junction does not line up with germline, which may come from a read error. The chain joins TRBV29-1 to TRBJ1-4; 10 positions agree with TRBD1. The CDR3 contains 15 residues. Germline-derived CDR1 and CDR2 are SQVTM and ANQGSEA. The DNA for the CDR3 is TGCAGCGTGAGGTTTGCGGGACAGGGGAATAAAAAGCTGTTTTTT. This encodes CSVRFAGQGNKKLFF.

CDR3 nucleotides: TGTGCCAGTCACCGACTAGCGGGAGTCACAAGCACAGATACGCAGTATTTT. Its protein is CASHRLAGVTSTDTQYF. This sequence joins TRBV5-4 and TRBJ2-3, with 12 positions matching TRBD2. The germline CDR1 and CDR2 sequences are SGHNT and YYREEE (reference sequence). With 8 bases clipped from V and 0 bases from J, the junction kept 10 bases outside the gene matches. The CDR3 runs 17 residues.

This clonotype was observed once. With a much larger clone just one base away, this may be a read error. The genes are TRBV6-1 and TRBJ2-7; a weak D match, TRBD2 (6 bases). Trimming stripped 10 bases from V and 2 bases from J, with 15 bases between. The CDR3 spans 13 residues. Looked up from germline, CDR1 is MNHNS and CDR2 is SASEGT. Here the CDR3 DNA reads TGTGCCACCTTAGCGGTAGGGGCCTACGAGCAGTACTTC. Residues: CATLAVGAYEQYF.

This clonotype was counted at least ten times. The V call is TRBV29-1, the J call TRBJ2-1; 9 bases line up with TRBD1. The CDR3 has 13 residues. The ends lost 8 bases at V and 10 bases at J; junction bases unmatched: 12. CDR1 is SQVTM and CDR2 is ANQGSEA in the germline V gene. The CDR3 region is CSTKTGGQKEQFF. DNA of the CDR3: TGCAGCACCAAGACAGGGGGGCAAAAGGAGCAGTTCTTC.

The genes are TRBV6-5 and TRBJ2-7, with a weak D call TRBD2 (7 bases). CDR1 MNHEY and CDR2 SVGAGI come from the germline V gene. The CDR3 has 15 amino acids. The V gene lost 6 bases and the J gene lost 4 bases, with 19 bases spanning the gap. As DNA, the CDR3 is TGTGCCAGCAGGGGGGGGCTAGCGCCGAGTTACGAGCAGTACGTC. It is translated as CASRGGLAPSYEQYV.

J is TRBJ2-4 and V is TRBV6-1; 8 bases match TRBD2. The CDR3 is 13 amino acids. Per the germline V gene, CDR1 is MNHNS and CDR2 is SASEGT. The V gene end was trimmed by 3 bases and the J gene end by 15 bases; junction bases not matched to a gene: 10. As DNA, the CDR3 is TGTGCCAGCAGTGACGGGAGGGCCAACGGGCTGTACTTC. This codes for CASSDGRANGLYF.

Turning to this clonotype: At one of its ends the junction is not consistent with the germline gene, which may arise from a read error. The genes are TRBV11-3 and TRBJ1-1; D not resolved. CDR3 length: 13 amino acids. CDR1 and CDR2 from the germline V gene are SGHNT and YENEEA. The CDR3 region is CASSVTMNIEAFF. CDR3 nucleotide sequence: TGTGCCAGCAGCGTAACCATGAACATTGAAGCTTTCTTC.

The table lists this clonotype with a few counts. A much larger clone is a single base away; this may be a read error. The rearrangement uses TRBV5-5 and TRBJ1-4, with D possibly being TRBD1 (6 bases). From germline, CDR1 is SGHKS and CDR2 YYEKEE (reference sequence). The CDR3 has 14 amino acids. Trimming took off 4 bases at V and 10 bases at J, with 17 bases between the two ends. The CDR3 region has the DNA TGTGCCAGCAGCCTGGGTCCAGGAGGGGGAAAACTGTTTTTT. This gives the protein CASSLGPGGGKLFF.

CDR3 in DNA: TGTGCCAGCACCCTATCCACACGAGTAGACTATGGCTACACCTTC. The encoded protein is CASTLSTRVDYGYTF. The gene calls are TRBV6-1 and TRBJ1-2; D gene uncertain. The CDR3 is 15 amino acids. The V end lost 7 bases, the J end lost 3 bases, and 18 bases lay between the germline ends. The germline V gene encodes CDR1 MNHNS and CDR2 SASEGT.

To note about this clonotype: Just one base apart from a much larger clone, this may be a read error. This chain links TRBV29-1 with TRBJ2-5, with a weak D call TRBD1 (6 bases). CDR1 is SQVTM, CDR2 ANQGSEA, per germline. The CDR3 covers 12 residues. Trimming cost V 4 bases and J 10 bases, with 16 bases left between them. CDR3 residues: CSVGFQGSIQYF. The CDR3, as DNA: TGCAGCGTTGGGTTTCAGGGGTCCATCCAGTACTTC.

The rearrangement joins TRBV24-1 to TRBJ1-5; D is undetermined. V lost 8 bases, J lost 7 bases, and 14 bases lay in between. The CDR3 is 13 residues long. Germline V lookup: CDR1 KGHDR, CDR2 SFDVKD. The CDR3: CATNGGLRQPQHF. The CDR3 bases are TGTGCCACCAATGGCGGGCTTCGGCAGCCCCAGCATTTT.

Note on this clonotype: This could be a read error, since a much larger clone is one nucleotide away. J is TRBJ1-5 and V is TRBV6-5; perhaps TRBD2 as D (7 bases). TRBJ2-3 matches the DNA end more closely, so the J call is doubtful. CDR3 length: 15 residues. CDR1 and CDR2 (germline): MNHEY, SVGAGI. CDR3 loop: CASSFRGGPNQPQYF. The CDR3 DNA follows: TGTGCCAGCTCATTCAGGGGAGGGCCCAATCAGCCCCAGTATTTT.

On this clonotype: A much more abundant neighbour one base away suggests this may be a read error. V usage is TRBV30 and J usage is TRBJ2-2; TRBD1 is a possible D gene (5 bases). Trimming left V 0 bases short and J 2 bases short, with 7 bases between. The CDR3 loop spans 14 amino acids. Looked up from germline, CDR1 is GTSNPN and CDR2 is SVGIG (reference sequence). CDR3 in amino acids: CAWSVDTNTGELFF. CDR3 nucleotide sequence: TGTGCCTGGAGTGTGGACACCAACACCGGGGAGCTGTTTTTT. Drawing the rest from reference TRBV30 and TRBJ2-2, the complete variable domain is SQTIHQWPATLVQPVGSPLSLECTVEGTSNPNLYWYRQAAGRGLQLLFYSVGIGQISSEVPQNLSASRPQDRQFILSSKKLLLSDSGFYLCAWSVDTNTGELFFGEGSRLTVL.

This clonotype was counted ten times or more. This CDR3 reads CASRKGGGKQPQHF. The CDR3 coding sequence is TGTGCCAGCCGGAAGGGTGGGGGGAAGCAGCCCCAGCATTTT. This chain connects TRBV12-3 or TRBV12-4 to TRBJ1-5, with D tentatively TRBD1 (5 bases). Trimming took 8 bases from V and 7 from J, leaving 18 bases between them. This CDR3 comprises 14 residues.

As to this clonotype: This clone may be a read error of a much larger clone one base away. Because the CDR3 is missing its conserved closing phenylalanine or tryptophan, this is likely a read error. This chain joins TRBV6-1 and TRBJ2-3; 11 bases agree with TRBD2. The CDR3 sequence is 16 residues long. CDR1 is MNHNS and CDR2 is SASEGT in the germline V gene. V was pared by 6 bases and J by 6 bases, with 11 bases of the junction left unmatched. The CDR3 sequence is CASSARLAGLKDTQYL. The CDR3 DNA follows: TGTGCCAGCAGCGCCAGACTAGCGGGATTGAAGGATACGCAGTATCTT.

The genes are TRBV13 and TRBJ2-3; 7 nucleotides align to TRBD2. Germline V gene sequence: CDR1 PRHDT, CDR2 FYEKMQ (reference sequence). The V segment lost 4 bases and the J segment 2 bases; nucleotides outside the gene matches: 9. This CDR3 has 16 amino acids. The DNA for the CDR3 is TGTGCCAGCAGCTCCGGGCTAGCGGCATCCACAGATACGCAGTATTTT. Its translation is CASSSGLAASTDTQYF.

This clonotype ranks as medium-sized. Here the CDR3 DNA reads TGCAGTGTTGGGGGGGATACGCAGTATTTT. Its protein product is CSVGGDTQYF. J is TRBJ2-3 and V is TRBV20-1; possibly TRBD2 for D (6 bases). Trimming stripped 7 bases from V and 6 bases from J, with 8 bases between. Germline CDR1 DFQATT, CDR2 SNEGSKA (reference sequence). The CDR3 runs to 10 residues.

The sample holds many counts of this clonotype. This sequence joins TRBV4-1 and TRBJ1-4; tentatively, D is TRBD1 (5 bases). The germline V gene encodes CDR1 MGHRA and CDR2 YSYEKL. Trimming removed 0 bases from V and 8 bases from J, with 16 bases in between. The CDR3 is 16 residues long. The DNA for the CDR3 is TGCGCCAGCAGCCAAGATGGCAGGGTGGGCGGCGAAAAACTGTTTTTT. This gives the protein CASSQDGRVGGEKLFF.

With respect to this clonotype: A much larger clone sits a single nucleotide away, making a read error possible. This rearrangement joins TRBV5-6 to TRBJ1-5; D gene unclear. V lost 1 base to trimming and J lost 6 bases, with 14 bases between them. The CDR3 contains 15 residues. Germline loops: CDR1 SGHDT, CDR2 YYEEEE. The CDR3 reads CASSLRQAEVQPQHF. The CDR3 nucleotides are TGTGCCAGCAGCTTGCGCCAGGCTGAGGTTCAGCCCCAGCATTTT. Full variable domain (remainder filled in from reference TRBV5-6 and TRBJ1-5): DAGVTQSPTHLIKTRGQQVTLRCSPKSGHDTVSWYQQALGQGPQFIFQYYEEEERQRGNFPDRFSGHQFPNYSSELNVNALLLGDSALYLCASSLRQAEVQPQHFGDGTRLSIL.